This T cell receptor (beta chain) was captured in a study of CD8 T cells in ankylosing spondylitis (dated by TCRdb to between 2016 and 2019). At the level of the whole study: To find TCR variants linked to disease, the study profiled T cell receptor beta repertoires in ankylosing spondylitis patients and healthy donors. The full study cohort was made up of about two dozen ankylosing spondylitis patients and 108 healthy donors. Peripheral blood samples were taken, and synovial fluid was additionally collected from ankylosing spondylitis patients.

Data came from an Illumina HiSeq 2500. Quantitative 5'-RACE with molecular barcodes was the method used to prepare the TCR beta libraries. On the study's bioinformatics: To identify disease-linked TCR variants, a new computational method was used, one built on a probabilistic model of VDJ rearrangement. Starting from the raw public reads, TCRdb applied fastp trimming at Q25, assembled clones with MiXCR and retained in-frame beta chains. Every entry covers one CDR3 protein and lists the most common genes and DNA from its rows. TCRdb's processing, not the study's, gives the V and J calls here. Present in this sample are 150,000 to 200,000 distinct CDR3 sequences, over 10% of which were seen just once. The top ten clonotypes cover around 10% of the sample. For this clonotype: No cognate antigen has been identified for it. Base quality data are lacking; no much larger clone is found one base away.

General findings and caveats noted by the study authors: A CD8+ phenotype was shown by the disease-linked clones, which were found at relatively low frequencies in peripheral blood. Some motif variants had previously been reported in the synovial fluid and blood of reactive arthritis patients, which suggests shared mechanisms of disease initiation. Blood from ankylosing spondylitis patients appeared to be characterized by a TCR beta motif composed of several highly homologous amino acid variants. The disease-linked clones were reported as significantly enriched in matched synovial fluid samples from ankylosing spondylitis patients.

The sequence was obtained from a female donor with ankylosing spondylitis or in good health (not recorded which). Specimen: blood, either unsorted or a sorted T cell fraction (not recorded which).

CDR3 sequence: CASTVGTSGLGGELFF. Here is the DNA: TGTGCCAGCACAGTCGGGACTAGCGGGCTCGGCGGGGAGCTGTTTTTT. Here the chain combines TRBV12-3 or TRBV12-4 and TRBJ2-2; 12 central nucleotides agree with TRBD2. The CDR3 sequence holds 16 residues, the cysteine and phenylalanine included. Just the 48-base CDR3 DNA is kept, in frame starting at base 1. V ends up 7 bases short and J 7 bases short, with an unmatched junction base count of 10.